This TCR beta chain is drawn from a study of T cells in Graves' hyperthyroidism and ophthalmopathy. Study summary: Peripheral blood collection took place at initial diagnosis, before any treatment.

Using RNA transcripts as the source, TCR beta CDR3 regions were amplified. An initial round of RT-PCR targeting the TCR CDR3 relied on the HTBI primer set. From the multiplex PCR reads, TCRdb called clonotypes with MiXCR, one entry per CDR3 protein. The repertoire holds about 380,000 distinct CDR3 sequences, with roughly 13% as singletons. Ten or more counts support this clonotype. Its antigen is still unknown. Whole-study findings and limits: Before onset, ophthalmopathy was predicted by the model a median around 6.5 months earlier.

The CDR3 contains 11 residues. Trimming cost V 4 bases and J 6 bases, with 3 bases left between them. Germline V CDR1 and CDR2: SEHNR, FQNEAQ (reference sequence). Graves' hyperthyroidism qualified as stable when ophthalmopathy did not progress within 18 months. This TCR came from a woman aged 55 to 70 with Graves' hyperthyroidism. What was sequenced was blood. The chain has TRBV7-9 and TRBJ2-2; D call uncertain. CDR3 in amino acids: CASSWPGELFF. The DNA for the CDR3 is TGTGCCAGCAGCTGGCCCGGGGAGCTGTTTTTT.